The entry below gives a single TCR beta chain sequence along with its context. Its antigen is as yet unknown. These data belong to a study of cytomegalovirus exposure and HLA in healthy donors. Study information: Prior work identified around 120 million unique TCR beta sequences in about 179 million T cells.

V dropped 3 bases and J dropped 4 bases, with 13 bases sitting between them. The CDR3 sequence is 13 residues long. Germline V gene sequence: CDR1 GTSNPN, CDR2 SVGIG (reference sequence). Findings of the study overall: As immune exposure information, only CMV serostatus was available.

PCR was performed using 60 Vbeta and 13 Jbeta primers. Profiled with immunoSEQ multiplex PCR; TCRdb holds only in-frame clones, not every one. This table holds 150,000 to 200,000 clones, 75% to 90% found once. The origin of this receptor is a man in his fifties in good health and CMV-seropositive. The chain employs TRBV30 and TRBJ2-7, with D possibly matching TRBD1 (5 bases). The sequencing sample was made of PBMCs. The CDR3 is CAWSPDTSYEQYF. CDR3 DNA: TGTGCCTGGAGCCCGGACACAAGTTACGAGCAGTACTTC.